This T cell receptor beta chain was identified during a study of blood T cells in healthy people across ages. With regard to this clonotype: Its matching antigen is unknown.

This CDR3 region has 15 residues. V lost 3 bases to trimming and J lost 1 base; unmatched junction nucleotides: 6. The V gene's germline CDR1 is DFQATT and CDR2 SNEGSKA (reference sequence). A second PCR, run for about 7 to 11 cycles, used a sample-barcoded 5' primer plus a J-beta primer mix. Via MiXCR, TCRdb re-called the 5' RACE reads, giving one row per CDR3 protein. The repertoire includes about 1.4 million distinct CDR3 sequences, 59% of them detected once, and about 6.3% sits in the top ten. General study results and limits: There were more naive CD4+ cells and higher diversity in long-lived donors than in aged donors.

Sequences were obtained from blood. The clonotype comes from a young man in good health. The chain joins TRBV20-1 to TRBJ2-7, with TRBD2 identical over 10 bases. In nucleotides, the CDR3 is TGCAGTGCTAGTCCGGCTAGCGGGGGATCCTACGAGCAGTACTTC. This translates into CSASPASGGSYEQYF.